A selection of T cell receptor beta chains follows, all from one sample in a study of patients and donors after allogeneic stem cell transplantation. In TCRdb, the RT-PCR reads were re-called with MiXCR into one record per CDR3 protein. The top ten clones hold 40% to 55% of a sample with approximately 140,000 distinct CDR3 sequences, approximately 40% of them seen once. Sequenced material: blood, either unsorted or a sorted T cell fraction (not recorded which). Source of these receptors: a human donor who was either an allogeneic HSCT recipient or a stem cell or donor lymphocyte infusion donor (not recorded which). It is not recorded whose cells these are; they may come from a transplant donor. The CDR3 runs from the conserved cysteine through the conserved F or W. The D gene is left open where the match is weak. Clone size is shown for a subset of rows, as once, few, many or a class of expanded clone.

D: .
size: .
J: TRBJ1-5
V: TRBV7-9
CDR3: CASSPGAGAQPQHF
DNA: TGTGCCAGCAGCCCTGGGGCAGGAGCTCAGCCCCAGCATTTT

D: TRBD1
size: .
J: TRBJ2-3
V: TRBV3-1
CDR3: CASSRDTGGTQYF
DNA: TGTGCCAGCAGCCGAGACACAGGGGGTACGCAGTATTTT

D: .
size: .
J: TRBJ2-1
V: TRBV4-2
CDR3: CASSQDRGRGVRNEQFF
DNA: TGTGCCAGCAGCCAAGATCGGGGCAGGGGTGTTAGGAATGAGCAGTTCTTC

D: .
size: .
J: TRBJ2-1
V: TRBV7-6
CDR3: CASTNSRGGVYNEQFF
DNA: TGTGCCAGCACAAATTCGCGAGGAGGAGTCTACAATGAGCAGTTCTTC

D: .
size: .
J: TRBJ1-3
V: TRBV9
CDR3: CASSVDSGENTIYF
DNA: TGTGCCAGCAGCGTAGACTCAGGGGAAAACACCATATATTTT

D: TRBD1
size: .
J: TRBJ1-1
V: TRBV12-3/TRBV12-4
CDR3: CASSLYRGFAEAFF
DNA: TGTGCCAGCAGCCTATACAGGGGGTTCGCTGAAGCTTTCTTT

D: TRBD2
size: .
J: TRBJ2-5
V: TRBV7-2
CDR3: CASRLSSGGGETQYF
DNA: TGTGCCAGCAGGCTCAGCAGCGGGGGAGGAGAGACCCAGTACTTC

D: .
size: .
J: TRBJ2-7
V: TRBV9
CDR3: CASSVGRRDLDEQYF
DNA: TGTGCCAGCAGCGTAGGTCGAAGGGACCTCGACGAGCAGTACTTC

D: .
size: .
J: TRBJ2-3
V: TRBV18
CDR3: CASSPLTELTDTQYF
DNA: TGTGCCAGCTCACCTCTAACGGAACTCACAGATACGCAGTATTTT

D: .
size: few
J: TRBJ1-5
V: TRBV6-2/TRBV6-3
CDR3: CASSYLDGGPQHF
DNA: TGTGCCAGCAGTTACCTGGACGGAGGGCCCCAGCATTTT

D: .
size: .
J: TRBJ1-2
V: TRBV28
CDR3: CASSLEDGLRYGYTF
DNA: TGTGCCAGCAGTTTAGAGGACGGGTTGAGGTATGGCTACACCTTC

D: .
size: .
J: TRBJ1-2
V: TRBV5-1
CDR3: CASSLEALGYGYTF
DNA: TGCGCCAGCAGCTTGGAGGCCCTCGGCTATGGCTACACCTTC

D: TRBD1
size: .
J: TRBJ1-6
V: TRBV3-1
CDR3: CASSSDRPENSPLHF
DNA: TGTGCCAGCAGCTCGGACAGGCCGGAGAATTCACCCCTCCACTTT

D: TRBD2
size: .
J: TRBJ2-3
V: TRBV5-6
CDR3: CASSLELAGASTDTQYF
DNA: TGTGCCAGCAGCTTGGAACTAGCGGGGGCCAGCACAGATACGCAGTATTTT

D: .
size: .
J: TRBJ1-6
V: TRBV12-3/TRBV12-4
CDR3: CASSFEAASSYNSPLHF
DNA: TGTGCCAGCAGTTTTGAGGCAGCGAGCTCCTATAATTCACCCCTCCACTTT

D: .
size: few
J: TRBJ1-4
V: TRBV12-3/TRBV12-4
CDR3: CASSSQGPSNEKLFF
DNA: TGTGCCAGCAGTTCCCAGGGGCCCTCTAATGAAAAACTGTTTTTT

D: .
size: few
J: TRBJ1-2
V: TRBV12-3/TRBV12-4
CDR3: CASSFVRGESNYGYTF
DNA: TGTGCCAGCAGTTTTGTGAGGGGCGAATCTAACTATGGCTACACCTTC

D: .
size: .
J: TRBJ1-2
V: TRBV20-1
CDR3: CSSKVGQINYGYTF
DNA: TGCAGTTCTAAAGTTGGGCAGATCAACTATGGCTACACCTTC

D: .
size: .
J: TRBJ2-7
V: TRBV12-3/TRBV12-4
CDR3: CASSSNQGYEQYF
DNA: TGTGCCAGCAGTTCAAACCAGGGCTACGAGCAGTACTTC

D: .
size: .
J: TRBJ1-2
V: TRBV7-8
CDR3: CASSLVRADYGYTF
DNA: TGTGCCAGCAGCTTAGTTAGGGCGGACTATGGCTACACCTTC

D: .
size: .
J: TRBJ1-3
V: TRBV10-3
CDR3: CAISSGNSGNTIYF
DNA: TGTGCCATCAGTTCCGGGAACTCTGGAAACACCATATATTTT

D: .
size: few
J: TRBJ1-5
V: TRBV20-1
CDR3: CSARDPVNQPQHF
DNA: TGCAGTGCTAGAGATCCGGTCAATCAGCCCCAGCATTTT

D: .
size: few
J: TRBJ1-1
V: TRBV10-3
CDR3: CAIRRGDTEAFF
DNA: TGTGCCATCAGAAGGGGGGACACTGAAGCTTTCTTT

D: .
size: once
J: TRBJ1-4
V: TRBV6-1
CDR3: CASTTNVQGREKLFF
DNA: TGTGCCAGCACCACAAACGTGCAGGGTCGAGAAAAACTGTTTTTT

D: .
size: .
J: TRBJ1-6
V: TRBV30
CDR3: CAWSVQGRSYNSPLHF
DNA: TGTGCCTGGAGTGTACAAGGGCGCTCCTATAATTCACCCCTCCACTTT

D: .
size: once
J: TRBJ2-2
V: TRBV7-2
CDR3: CASSLKQGRAGELFF
DNA: TGTGCCAGCAGCTTAAAGCAGGGGAGGGCCGGGGAGCTGTTTTTT

D: .
size: .
J: TRBJ1-6
V: TRBV12-1
CDR3: CASSFWVGFASYNSPLHF
DNA: TGTGCCAGCAGCTTCTGGGTAGGGTTTGCCTCCTATAATTCACCCCTCCACTTT

D: .
size: few
J: TRBJ1-4
V: TRBV27
CDR3: CASSLWGSPNEKLFF
DNA: TGTGCCAGCAGTTTATGGGGTAGCCCTAATGAAAAACTGTTTTTT

D: .
size: few
J: TRBJ1-5
V: TRBV28
CDR3: CASSRDLILSNQPQHF
DNA: TGTGCCAGCAGTCGCGACTTAATTCTAAGCAATCAGCCCCAGCATTTT

D: .
size: .
J: TRBJ2-7
V: TRBV11-2
CDR3: CASSLPGEQYF
DNA: TGTGCCAGCAGCTTACCAGGGGAGCAGTACTTC

D: TRBD1
size: few
J: TRBJ1-1
V: TRBV6-1
CDR3: CASSEMFGIIDRANTEAFF
DNA: TGTGCCAGCAGTGAAATGTTCGGGATAATCGACAGGGCGAACACTGAAGCTTTCTTT

D: .
size: few
J: TRBJ1-4
V: TRBV5-1
CDR3: CASSSNRAMGSTNEKLFF
DNA: TGCGCCAGCAGCTCCAACAGGGCTATGGGATCAACTAATGAAAAACTGTTTTTT

D: TRBD1
size: few
J: TRBJ2-3
V: TRBV9
CDR3: CASSVEGAGPTDTQYF
DNA: TGTGCCAGCAGCGTAGAGGGGGCAGGGCCCACAGATACGCAGTATTTT

D: .
size: .
J: TRBJ1-1
V: TRBV12-3/TRBV12-4
CDR3: CANFGGIGEAFF
DNA: TGTGCCAACTTCGGAGGGATCGGTGAAGCTTTCTTT

D: .
size: few
J: TRBJ1-1
V: TRBV6-2/TRBV6-3
CDR3: CASSYGPRTEAFF
DNA: TGTGCCAGCAGTTACGGACCGAGGACTGAAGCTTTCTTT

D: .
size: .
J: TRBJ1-4
V: TRBV20-1
CDR3: CSAKAWSEEKLFF
DNA: TGCAGTGCTAAAGCTTGGAGTGAGGAAAAACTGTTTTTT

D: TRBD1
size: .
J: TRBJ1-1
V: TRBV11-2
CDR3: CASSSDRGQSEAFF
DNA: TGTGCCAGCAGCTCGGACAGGGGACAGAGTGAAGCTTTCTTT

D: .
size: few
J: TRBJ1-5
V: TRBV4-3
CDR3: CASTPPGDSNQPQHF
DNA: TGCGCCAGCACCCCACCAGGCGATAGCAATCAGCCCCAGCATTTT

D: .
size: few
J: TRBJ1-1
V: TRBV4-2
CDR3: CASSQVGGMNTEAFF
DNA: TGTGCCAGCAGCCAAGTCGGGGGAATGAACACTGAAGCTTTCTTT

D: .
size: few
J: TRBJ1-5
V: TRBV19
CDR3: CASSIEGWNQPQHF
DNA: TGTGCCAGTAGTATAGAGGGTTGGAATCAGCCCCAGCATTTT

D: .
size: many
J: TRBJ1-4
V: TRBV7-2
CDR3: CASSLNSAQTLYF
DNA: TGTGCCAGCAGCTTAAACTCTGCCCAAACCCTATATTTT

D: .
size: .
J: TRBJ1-6
V: TRBV7-6
CDR3: CASSLAGEGNSPLHF
DNA: TGTGCCAGCAGCCTGGCGGGGGAAGGAAATTCACCCCTCCACTTT

D: .
size: .
J: TRBJ1-1
V: TRBV5-1
CDR3: CASSLAGRMNTEAFF
DNA: TGCGCCAGCAGCTTGGCCGGCAGGATGAACACTGAAGCTTTCTTT

D: .
size: few
J: TRBJ2-3
V: TRBV12-3/TRBV12-4
CDR3: CASSPRGGLTDTQYF
DNA: TGTGCCAGCAGCCCGAGGGGCGGCCTCACAGATACGCAGTATTTT